The following is a T cell receptor beta chain sequence with its context. Its antigen is not identified. Naivety among CD8 cells was defined by CD45RO negativity and positive CCR7 selection, thereby excluding terminally differentiated effector memory CD45RA+ cells. This record belongs to a study of shared clonotypes between healthy human individuals. Study summary: Per-donor plates numbered three CD4 naive, three CD4 memory, two CD8 naive and one CD8 memory. Study-level points and caveats: Naive subsets usually exceeded memory subsets in estimated richness. With a few donors compared, around 5.4% of naive CD4 clonotypes were shared.

V lost 8 bases, J lost 10 bases, and 18 bases lay in between. The V gene's germline CDR1 is PRHDT and CDR2 FYEKMQ (reference sequence). CDR3 length: 13 amino acids. Sequencing was performed with immunoSEQ multiplex PCR; in TCRdb, only in-frame clones are kept and a portion is missing. The profile shows fewer than 800,000 clones, 92% of them singletons. The clonotype was recovered from a man aged 25 to 40 in good health. Material: naive CD8+ T cells sorted from blood. The V gene is TRBV13, the J gene TRBJ2-4, with D perhaps matching TRBD2 (7 bases). This chain's CDR3 is CASAGEGGQIQYF. CDR3 sequence (DNA): TGTGCCAGCGCCGGGGAGGGGGGCCAGATTCAGTACTTC.